The 10 T cell receptor beta chains given below trace back to one sample, sequenced in a study of blood T cell repertoires in COVID-19. Assay: immunoSEQ multiplex PCR; the TCRdb copy retains only in-frame clones and omits some. The repertoire holds about 90,000 clones, with over 75% as singletons. The sample comprised peripheral blood. These receptor sequences come from a man aged 70-80 years with acute or convalescent COVID-19.

The gene calls are TRBV5-1 and TRBJ2-2; D not resolved. The germline V gene has CDR1 SGHRS and CDR2 YFSETQ. V lost 0 bases and J lost 4, with 10 bases in between. There are 15 residues in the CDR3. The CDR3 is CASSLEPRGTGELFF. The CDR3 nucleotides read TGCGCCAGCAGCTTGGAGCCTAGAGGCACCGGGGAGCTGTTTTTT.

The CDR3 reads CASTYTDRGYGYTF. CDR3 DNA: TGTGCCAGCACCTACACCGACAGGGGCTATGGCTACACCTTC. The chain uses TRBV6-5 and TRBJ1-2; 8 bases are a match to TRBD1. The CDR3 totals 14 residues. After removal of 7 bases from V and 4 bases from J, the junction contained 8 bases not matched to a gene. In germline, CDR1 is MNHEY, CDR2 SVGAGI.

The gene calls are TRBV6-5 and TRBJ2-3; D is possibly TRBD2 (6 bases). Germline values: CDR1 MNHEY, CDR2 SVGAGI. With 4 bases removed from V and 0 bases from J, the gap between germline ends came to 14 bases. The CDR3 length is 16 residues. The CDR3 bases are TGTGCCAGCAGTTCATTACCGGGAGCTAGCACAGATACGCAGTATTTT. As protein: CASSSLPGASTDTQYF.

The chain links TRBV5-1 to TRBJ1-4; perhaps TRBD1 as D (5 bases). Germline V CDR1 and CDR2: SGHRS, YFSETQ. V was clipped by 1 base and J by 8 bases, with 12 bases between them. This CDR3 contains 14 residues. Here the CDR3 reads CASSLQGVREKLFF. CDR3 DNA sequence: TGCGCCAGCAGCTTGCAGGGTGTCCGGGAAAAACTGTTTTTT.

The chain couples TRBV2 to TRBJ1-4; TRBD1 matches at 8 bases. The J segment lost 3 bases and the V segment lost 5 bases, leaving 2 bases of the junction unmatched. The CDR3 has 14 amino acids. CDR1 and CDR2 (germline): SNHLY, FYNNEI. The CDR3 bases are TGTGCCAGCAGTTCGACAGGGGCTAATGAAAAACTGTTTTTT. Translation gives CASSSTGANEKLFF.

The chain recombines TRBV29-1 with TRBJ2-1; the D gene is possibly TRBD1 (6 bases). The V end was cut by 1 base, the J end by 4 bases, with 8 bases between. CDR3 length: 13 residues. The germline V gene has CDR1 SQVTM and CDR2 ANQGSEA. DNA of the CDR3: TGCAGCGTTGAAGCCACAGGGTACAATGAGCAGTTCTTC. It encodes CSVEATGYNEQFF.

The chain combines TRBV7-2 with TRBJ1-5, with TRBD1 identical over 7 bases. The CDR3 runs to 15 residues. The V segment lost 1 base and the J segment 3 bases; nucleotides outside the gene matches: 3. Germline V gene sequence: CDR1 SGHTA, CDR2 FQGNSA. The DNA of the CDR3 is TGTGCCAGCAGCTTAGTGACAGGGAACAATCAGCCCCAGCATTTT. Translating it yields CASSLVTGNNQPQHF.

The gene calls are TRBV6-4 and TRBJ1-4, with 8 bases aligning to TRBD1. Germline values: CDR1 MRHNA, CDR2 SNTAGT. The CDR3 has 13 residues. V trimming: 3 bases; J trimming: 10 bases; junction bases outside the gene matches: 4. The CDR3 DNA follows: TGTGCCAGCAGTGAAGGGACAGGTACAAAACTGTTTTTT. It yields the protein CASSEGTGTKLFF.

This clone was observed at least ten times. The V call is TRBV2, the J call TRBJ1-1, with D uncertain. The V end lost 4 bases, the J end lost 5 bases, and 11 bases lay between the germline ends. The CDR3 runs 13 residues. Per the germline V gene, CDR1 is SNHLY and CDR2 is FYNNEI. The CDR3 coding sequence is TGTGCCAGCAGTGCAACACCGGGGACTGAAGCTTTCTTT. It specifies CASSATPGTEAFF.

This rearrangement joins TRBV7-2 to TRBJ2-5; D is possibly TRBD1 (6 bases). CDR3 length: 14 amino acids. Trimming pared 1 base from V and 1 base from J, leaving 7 bases between. CDR1 and CDR2 from the germline V gene are SGHTA and FQGNSA. CDR3: CASSLDRAQETQYF. CDR3 bases: TGTGCCAGCAGCTTAGACAGGGCCCAAGAGACCCAGTACTTC.